These T cell receptor beta chains were read from a single sample in a study of cytomegalovirus exposure and HLA in healthy donors. Here immunoSEQ multiplex PCR was the method, and the copy in TCRdb shows in-frame clones only, minus some. This table has about 85,000 clones, 60% to 85% appearing once. The sample was PBMCs. These receptors were collected from a boy younger than 18 in good health and CMV-seronegative. The CDR3 runs from the conserved cysteine through the conserved F or W. D genes are given only for firm matches. The size of a clone is reported for some rows only, either as once, few or many, or as a class for expanded clones.

d_gene	j_gene	abundance	v_gene	CDR3aa	CDR3nt
NA	TRBJ1-2	few	TRBV5-5	CASSFGAYGYTF	TGTGCCAGCAGCTTCGGAGCGTATGGCTACACCTTC
NA	TRBJ1-4	once	TRBV28	CASSYIAGVLFF	TGTGCCAGCAGTTACATTGCGGGGGTTCTGTTTTTT
TRBD1	TRBJ1-1	NA	TRBV5-1	CASRAVQDRTAFF	TGCGCCAGCAGGGCCGTCCAGGACAGGACAGCTTTCTTT
NA	TRBJ1-2	once	TRBV6-1	CASSEATRAVYGYTF	TGTGCCAGCAGTGAAGCAACGAGAGCGGTCTATGGCTACACCTTC
NA	TRBJ2-5	NA	TRBV30	CAWSVLETQYF	TGTGCCTGGAGTGTACTAGAGACCCAGTACTTC
NA	TRBJ2-1	NA	TRBV29-1	CSVVEPLHYNEQFF	TGCAGCGTTGTGGAGCCTTTGCATTACAATGAGCAGTTCTTC
NA	TRBJ2-7	NA	TRBV6-5	CASSLSGFRGEQYF	TGTGCCAGCAGCTTATCAGGGTTTAGGGGCGAGCAGTACTTC
TRBD1	TRBJ1-1	few	TRBV29-1	CSVRDSEAFF	TGCAGCGTCCGGGACAGTGAAGCTTTCTTT
TRBD2	TRBJ2-1	NA	TRBV7-2	CASSRGLAGGRAYNEQFF	TGTGCCAGCAGCCGGGGACTAGCGGGAGGTAGAGCCTACAATGAGCAGTTCTTC
TRBD1	TRBJ1-2	NA	TRBV6-1	CASTWTGFGDGYTF	TGTGCCAGCACCTGGACAGGGTTTGGTGATGGCTACACCTTC
NA	TRBJ2-5	once	TRBV4-3	CASSQDSWGGPIQETQYF	TGCGCCAGCAGCCAAGATTCTTGGGGGGGGCCAATACAAGAGACCCAGTACTTC
NA	TRBJ2-2	few	TRBV9	CASSQTSGELFF	TGTGCCAGCAGCCAGACTTCCGGGGAGCTGTTTTTT
TRBD2	TRBJ2-3	NA	TRBV29-1	CSVDASGSSDTQYF	TGCAGCGTTGATGCTAGCGGGAGCTCAGATACGCAGTATTTT
NA	TRBJ1-1	NA	TRBV28	CASIRESTTEAFF	TGTGCCAGCATTCGGGAGTCAACCACTGAAGCTTTCTTT
TRBD1	TRBJ2-7	NA	TRBV4-1	CASSQGDRETYEQYF	TGCGCCAGCAGCCAAGGGGACAGGGAGACCTACGAGCAGTACTTC
TRBD1	TRBJ1-1	NA	TRBV2	CASIPGTGGTEAFF	TGTGCCAGCATCCCCGGGACAGGTGGGACTGAAGCTTTCTTT
TRBD1	TRBJ2-1	NA	TRBV6-4	CASSKTGGSQNEQFF	TGTGCCAGCAGTAAGACAGGGGGCTCTCAAAATGAGCAGTTCTTC